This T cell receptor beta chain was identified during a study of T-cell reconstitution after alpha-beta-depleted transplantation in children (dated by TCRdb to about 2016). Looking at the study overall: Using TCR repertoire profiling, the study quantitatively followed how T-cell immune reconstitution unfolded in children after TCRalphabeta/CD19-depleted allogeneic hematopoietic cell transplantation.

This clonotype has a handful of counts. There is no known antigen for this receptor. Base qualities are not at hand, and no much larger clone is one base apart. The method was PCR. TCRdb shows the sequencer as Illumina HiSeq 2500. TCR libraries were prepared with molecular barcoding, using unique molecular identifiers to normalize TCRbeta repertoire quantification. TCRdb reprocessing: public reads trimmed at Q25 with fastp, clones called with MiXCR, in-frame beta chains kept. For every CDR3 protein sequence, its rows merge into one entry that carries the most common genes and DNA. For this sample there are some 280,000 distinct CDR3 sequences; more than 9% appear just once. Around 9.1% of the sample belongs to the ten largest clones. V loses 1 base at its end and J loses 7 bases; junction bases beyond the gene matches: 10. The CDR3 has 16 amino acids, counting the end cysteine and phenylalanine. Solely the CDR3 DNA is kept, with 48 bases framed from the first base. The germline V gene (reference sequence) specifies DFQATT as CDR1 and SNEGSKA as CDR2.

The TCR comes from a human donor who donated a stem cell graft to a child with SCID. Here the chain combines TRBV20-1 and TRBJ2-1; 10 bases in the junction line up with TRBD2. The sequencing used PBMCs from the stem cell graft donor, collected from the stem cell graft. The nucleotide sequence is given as TGCAGTGCTAGAGTCGGCAGCGGGGGGGCCCAGAATGAGCAGTTCTTC. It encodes CSARVGSGGAQNEQFF.